A single T cell receptor (beta chain) is shown here with its context. TCRdb analysed the RT-PCR reads with MiXCR anew, one entry per CDR3 protein. The sample has fewer than 800,000 distinct CDR3 sequences, 11% to 15% seen once. In germline, CDR1 is SGHVS, CDR2 FNYEAQ. The CDR3 is made up of 17 amino acids. The V gene end was trimmed by 5 bases and the J gene end by 4 bases; junction bases not matched to a gene: 11. Sequenced sample: memory CD4+ T cells from blood. The origin of this receptor is a female donor in good health, serving as a healthy control. This sequence joins TRBV7-6 and TRBJ1-5, with 10 bases identical to TRBD1. CDR3 nucleotides: TGTGCCAGCAGCGCGATGACAGGGGGCCTTGTTAATCAGCCCCAGCATTTT. Translation: CASSAMTGGLVNQPQHF.